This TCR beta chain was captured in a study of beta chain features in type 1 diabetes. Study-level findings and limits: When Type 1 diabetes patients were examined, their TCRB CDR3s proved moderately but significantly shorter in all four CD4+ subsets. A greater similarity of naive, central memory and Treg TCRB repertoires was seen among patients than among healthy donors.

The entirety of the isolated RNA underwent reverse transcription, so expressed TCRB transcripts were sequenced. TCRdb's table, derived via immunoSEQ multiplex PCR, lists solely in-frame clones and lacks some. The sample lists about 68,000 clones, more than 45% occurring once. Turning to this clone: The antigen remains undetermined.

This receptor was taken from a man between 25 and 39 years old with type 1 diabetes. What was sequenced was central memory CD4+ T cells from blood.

Written as DNA, the CDR3 is TGTGCCAGCAGTGAGACAGGGGGCATCATTGAAGCTTTCTTT. Its protein product is CASSETGGIIEAFF. This chain uses TRBV6-1 with TRBJ1-1; the match to TRBD1 covers 10 bases. Trimming took 3 bases from V and 7 from J; bases not matched to a gene: 5. Germline values: CDR1 MNHNS, CDR2 SASEGT. The CDR3 sequence is 14 residues long.